This entry is about one T cell receptor (beta chain). The sample belongs to a study of cytomegalovirus exposure and HLA in healthy donors. Whole-study context: Unique TCRs numbering roughly 85 million, obtained from HLA-typed donors, made up an early data release.

It was with 60 Vbeta and 13 Jbeta primers that the PCR ran. The data were produced by immunoSEQ multiplex PCR, yet TCRdb's version contains in-frame clones alone and is incomplete. This sample has about 180,000 clones, with 77% found just once. The CDR3 totals 14 residues. V was clipped by 11 bases and J by 6 bases; unmatched bases: 11. The germline CDR1 and CDR2 sequences are SGHTA and FQGNSA. The rearrangement uses TRBV7-2 and TRBJ2-1, with 9 positions matching TRBD1. The sample consisted of PBMCs. The receptor's source is a woman aged 25-40 years in good health and CMV-seropositive. The CDR3 DNA follows: TGTGCCTCTAACAGGGGGCAGGCCGGCAATGAGCAGTTCTTC. It codes for CASNRGQAGNEQFF. Drawing the rest from reference TRBV7-2 and TRBJ2-1, the complete variable domain is GAGVSQSPSNKVTEKGKDVELRCDPISGHTALYWYRQSLGQGLEFLIYFQGNSAPDKSGLPSDRFSAERTGGSVSTLTIQRTQQEDSAVYLCASNRGQAGNEQFFGPGTRLTVL.